What follows are 7 T cell receptor beta chains derived from one specimen sequenced in a study of blood T cell repertoires in COVID-19 (dated by TCRdb to about 2020). Receptor libraries were prepared by the immunoSEQ multiplex PCR assay. This immuneACCESS table, as held by TCRdb, lists in-frame sequences with V and J called but not all clones. Of the missing ones, under half trace to an unresolved V gene in checked studies; the others have no known cause. Within this sample are some 85,000 clones, with 70% to 90% of them counted one time only. The top ten clones comprise 8.5% to 10% of the sample. The specimen sequenced was peripheral blood. The source is a man over 45 with acute or convalescent COVID-19.

The chain is built from TRBV21-1 and TRBJ1-6. TRBV21-1 is a listed pseudogene. The length of the CDR3 is 18 residues. For the CDR3, the DNA is TGTGCCAGCTGCCTGCCTTCGTGCTGCGGGTCGCTACGCTCACCCCTCCACTTT. Its translation: CASCLPSCCGSLRSPLHF.

The chain joins TRBV9 to TRBJ2-5; TRBD2 is a possible D gene (6 bases). Trimming removed 4 bases at V and 1 base at J, with 11 bases between. Germline assignment: CDR1 SGDLS and CDR2 YYNGEE. The CDR3 runs 14 residues. The CDR3 DNA follows: TGTGCCAGCAGCCCAGGGACTCCCCAAGAGACCCAGTACTTC. Translation: CASSPGTPQETQYF.

The chain is built from TRBV7-6 and TRBJ2-1, with D possibly matching TRBD1 (5 bases). CDR1 is SGHVS, CDR2 FNYEAQ, per germline. V lost 2 bases and J lost 7, with 12 bases in between. CDR3 length equals 14 residues. CDR3 region: CASSLLQGLNEQFF. Here the CDR3 DNA reads TGTGCCAGCAGCTTACTTCAGGGTTTGAATGAGCAGTTCTTC.

V usage is TRBV6-5 and J usage is TRBJ1-4; D is possibly TRBD1 (6 bases). Per germline, CDR1 MNHEY and CDR2 SVGAGI. V shed 7 bases and J shed 6 bases, with 12 bases lying between them. The CDR3 runs 13 residues. This CDR3 reads CASTGVIYEKLFF. Here the CDR3 DNA reads TGTGCCAGCACAGGGGTAATATATGAAAAACTGTTTTTT.

The V and J genes are TRBV6-5 and TRBJ1-2; 9 nucleotides line up with TRBD1. The V gene's germline CDR1 is MNHEY and CDR2 SVGAGI. V lost 3 bases to trimming and J lost 2 bases; unmatched junction nucleotides: 4. This CDR3 spans 15 amino acids. The CDR3 coding sequence is TGTGCCAGCAGTTATGCGGGGACAGGGAACTATGGCTACACCTTC. Translation gives CASSYAGTGNYGYTF.

The genes are TRBV6-5 and TRBJ1-2; the D is unclear. The CDR3 has 14 amino acids. Trimming left V 6 bases short and J 6 bases short, with 17 bases between. In germline, CDR1 is MNHEY, CDR2 SVGAGI. This chain's CDR3 is CASRSPGSPDGYTF. The CDR3 DNA reads as TGTGCCAGCAGATCTCCGGGATCTCCCGATGGCTACACCTTC.

The chain has TRBV6-6 and TRBJ2-2; D perhaps matches TRBD1 (5 bases). The V end lost 4 bases, the J end lost 3 bases, and 9 bases lay between the germline ends. The CDR3 is 14 amino acids. From germline, CDR1 is MNHNY and CDR2 SVGAGI (reference sequence). The CDR3 loop is CASSSTAYTGELFF. The CDR3 DNA reads as TGTGCCAGCAGTTCGACAGCTTACACCGGGGAGCTGTTTTTT.